The TCR beta chain under discussion was sequenced for a study of blood T cell repertoires in COVID-19. Study context: Material from acute and convalescent COVID-19 was sourced from the United States, Italy and Spain. PBMCs, B-cell-depleted T cells, or T cells were the source of the cDNA or gDNA that made up the material.

Looked up from germline, CDR1 is SGHTA and CDR2 is FQGNSA. The CDR3 spans 14 residues. Trimming cost V 6 bases and J 2 bases; bases outside gene matches: 3. This clone has only a few counts. In the original workflow: Amplification with reference gene primers provided the estimates of nucleated cell counts. The assay was immunoSEQ multiplex PCR, and TCRdb's table has in-frame clones only and misses some. That table gives V, J and clone size, and the DNA gave D and trimming. The profile covers over 300,000 clones, with roughly 85% appearing a single time and roughly 7% taken by the ten largest. The receptor's source is a human donor in a cohort sampled during active COVID-19. Sequencing input: peripheral blood. The V call is TRBV7-2, the J call TRBJ2-3; 9 positions match TRBD2. The CDR3 nucleotides are TGTGCCAGCAGTGCGGGGGGGTTCACAGATACGCAGTATTTT. Protein: CASSAGGFTDTQYF.